Following are 3 T cell receptor beta chains from one sample sequenced in a study of blood T cell repertoires in COVID-19 (dated by TCRdb to about 2020). The library was built by means of the immunoSEQ multiplex PCR assay. TCRdb obtained this table from immuneACCESS and retained in-frame rearrangements with V and J assigned. These tables miss some clones; where compared with another copy, unresolved V genes account for less than half of the shortfall, and the remainder is unexplained. The sample table records 250,000 or so clones; approximately 80% of these occur just once. 6% to 7% of the sample rests with the top ten. Sequencing was performed on peripheral blood. The receptors here all came from a woman aged 55-70 years with active or convalescent COVID-19.

CDR3 coding DNA: TGTGCCAGCAGTGAAGCGTGGTTCAAGGGGGACCAAGAGACCCAGTACTTC. Its translation: CASSEAWFKGDQETQYF. The rearrangement uses TRBV6-1 and TRBJ2-5; D might be TRBD1 (6 bases). The CDR3 length is 17 residues. CDR1 MNHNS and CDR2 SASEGT come from the germline V gene. V gave up 0 bases and J gave up 0 bases, with 14 bases separating them.

This chain uses TRBV4-1 with TRBJ2-1; the match to TRBD1 covers 7 bases. This CDR3 has 15 amino acids. Germline lookup yields CDR1 MGHRA and CDR2 YSYEKL. Trimming took 4 bases from V and 5 from J; bases not matched to a gene: 8. The CDR3 DNA reads as TGCGCCAGCAGCCTCCCGTTGACAGGGAACAATGAGCAGTTCTTC. This gives the protein CASSLPLTGNNEQFF.

The rearrangement uses TRBV11-2 and TRBJ2-3, with a tentative D call TRBD1 (6 bases). In germline, CDR1 is SGHAT, CDR2 FQNNGV. The CDR3 extends over 15 amino acids. Deletions cut 5 bases from V and 2 bases from J, with 14 bases between. The CDR3 sequence is CASSRTGFVTDTQYF. The CDR3 DNA reads as TGTGCCAGCAGCCGCACAGGGTTCGTCACAGATACGCAGTATTTT.